Reported below is one T cell receptor (beta chain). Its antigen is unidentified. Germline CDR1 is SGHRS and CDR2 is YFSETQ. This CDR3 spans 13 amino acids. V lost 4 bases and J lost 3, with 8 bases in between. TCRdb keeps only in-frame clones here, not all; method: immunoSEQ multiplex PCR. This sample has over 100,000 clones, with approximately 90% found just once. The sample is drawn from a study of T cell responses to AZD1222 COVID-19 vaccine. Study results and caveats: Repertoires in all cases were sampled only once the peak T cell response had passed. The sample set comprised mostly white British donors with more females, and clonal diversity was possibly underestimated. Nearly half of unique spike-specific TCRs reportedly avoided B.1.351 and B.1.1.7 mutated regions. When two AZD1222 doses had been given, Spike-specific TCR breadth and depth rose.

The receptor was derived from an adult in good health. Material: peripheral blood, obtained on day 0 of AZD1222 vaccination. The chain combines TRBV5-1 with TRBJ1-5, with D possibly matching TRBD1 (5 bases). The CDR3, as DNA: TGCGCCAGCAGCGTGGACACCAATCAGCCCCAGCATTTT. Translated: CASSVDTNQPQHF.